The 6 T cell receptor beta chains reported below all come from one sample, sequenced in a study of T cell responses to AZD1222 COVID-19 vaccine. TCRdb's table, derived via immunoSEQ multiplex PCR, lists solely in-frame clones and lacks some. The profile covers about 70,000 clones, with 83% appearing a single time and 5.5% to 8% taken by the ten largest. The starting material was peripheral blood, obtained 28 days after the second AZD1222 dose. All receptors come from an adult who received the AZD1222 COVID-19 vaccine.

The chain is built from TRBV4-3 and TRBJ1-4; tentative D call: TRBD1 (5 bases). Per germline, CDR1 LGHNA and CDR2 YSLEER. The CDR3 totals 16 residues. Deletions cut 1 base from V and 1 base from J, with 10 bases between. Here the CDR3 DNA reads TGCGCCAGCAGCCAAGCGGGGCAGGGAACTAATGAAAAACTGTTTTTT. Protein sequence: CASSQAGQGTNEKLFF.

This chain connects TRBV20-1 to TRBJ1-5; D remains ambiguous. The CDR3 has 14 amino acids. Trimming took off 3 bases at V and 0 bases at J, with 9 bases between the two ends. CDR1 and CDR2 (germline): DFQATT, SNEGSKA (reference sequence). CDR3 sequence (DNA): TGCAGTGCTAGTTGGGCGGATAGCAATCAGCCCCAGCATTTT. It specifies CSASWADSNQPQHF.

This clone was counted a few times. This chain uses TRBV5-4 with TRBJ1-1; D remains unclear. CDR3 length equals 13 residues. The V gene's germline CDR1 is SGHNT and CDR2 YYREEE (reference sequence). V dropped 0 bases and J dropped 3 bases, with 6 bases sitting between them. CDR3 region: CASSLVEDTEAFF. For the CDR3, the DNA is TGTGCCAGCAGCTTGGTTGAGGACACTGAAGCTTTCTTT. The entire variable domain, with the rest obtained from reference TRBV5-4 and TRBJ1-1, is as follows: ETGVTQSPTHLIKTRGQQVTLRCSSQSGHNTVSWYQQALGQGPQFIFQYYREEENGRGNFPPRFSGLQFPNYSSELNVNALELDDSALYLCASSLVEDTEAFFGQGTRLTVV.

The chain links TRBV28 to TRBJ1-5; 8 bases agree with TRBD1. The V segment lost 4 bases and the J segment 4 bases; nucleotides outside the gene matches: 9. In germline, CDR1 is MDHEN, CDR2 SYDVKM. This CDR3 comprises 16 residues. CDR3 DNA: TGTGCCAGCAGTTCGACGGACAGGGCGAAGAATCAGCCCCAGCATTTT. Amino acids: CASSSTDRAKNQPQHF.

The table lists this clone with a count of one. The CDR3 loop reads CASSLRWAGRSHYTYGYTF. CDR3 sequence (DNA): TGTGCCAGCAGCTTAAGGTGGGCAGGGAGATCTCACTATACATATGGCTACACCTTC. The V gene is TRBV13, the J gene TRBJ1-2, with D perhaps matching TRBD1 (5 bases). The germline V gene encodes CDR1 PRHDT and CDR2 FYEKMQ (reference sequence). CDR3 size: 19 residues. The V end lost 2 bases, the J end lost 5 bases, and 27 bases lay between the germline ends.

The genes are TRBV28 and TRBJ1-5; 8 nucleotides match TRBD1. Looked up from germline, CDR1 is MDHEN and CDR2 is SYDVKM. The CDR3 covers 15 residues. The J segment lost 6 bases and the V segment lost 1 base, leaving 5 bases of the junction unmatched. CDR3 protein: CASSLFGTGSQPQHF. CDR3 sequence (DNA): TGTGCCAGCAGTTTATTTGGGACAGGCTCTCAGCCCCAGCATTTT.